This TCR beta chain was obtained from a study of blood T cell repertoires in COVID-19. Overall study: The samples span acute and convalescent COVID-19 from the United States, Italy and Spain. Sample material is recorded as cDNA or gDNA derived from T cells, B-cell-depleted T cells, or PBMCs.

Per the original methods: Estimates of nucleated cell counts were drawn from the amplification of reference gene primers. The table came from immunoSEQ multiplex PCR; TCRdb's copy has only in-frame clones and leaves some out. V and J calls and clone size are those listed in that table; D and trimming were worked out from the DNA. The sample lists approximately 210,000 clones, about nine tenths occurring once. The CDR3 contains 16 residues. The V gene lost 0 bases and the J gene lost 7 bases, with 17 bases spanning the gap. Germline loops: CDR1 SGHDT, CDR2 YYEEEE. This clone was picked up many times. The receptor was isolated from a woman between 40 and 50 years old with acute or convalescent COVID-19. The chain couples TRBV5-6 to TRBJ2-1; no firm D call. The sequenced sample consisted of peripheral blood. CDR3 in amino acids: CASSLVATQAGNEQFF. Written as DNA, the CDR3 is TGTGCCAGCAGCTTGGTAGCAACCCAAGCTGGGAATGAGCAGTTCTTC.